Each of the 32 T cell receptor beta chains below was sequenced from the same sample in a study of cytomegalovirus exposure and HLA in healthy donors. This PCR relied on a set of 60 Vbeta primers and 13 Jbeta primers. The data were produced by immunoSEQ multiplex PCR, yet TCRdb's version contains in-frame clones alone and is incomplete. The profile shows about 55,000 clones, about 80% of them singletons. Sequenced input: PBMCs. The receptors originated from a female donor in good health and CMV-seronegative.

This sequence joins TRBV5-8 and TRBJ2-1, with 14 positions matching TRBD2. CDR1 and CDR2 (germline): SGHTS, YDEGEE. CDR3 length: 18 amino acids. V trimming: 0 bases; J trimming: 2 bases; junction bases outside the gene matches: 4. In DNA form, the CDR3 reads TGTGCCAGCAGCTTGGGACTAGCGGGGGGGATGGCCTACAATGAGCAGTTCTTC. This codes for CASSLGLAGGMAYNEQFF.

In its sample, this clone was seen once. This chain uses TRBV30 with TRBJ1-5; D unresolved. Germline V lookup: CDR1 GTSNPN, CDR2 SVGIG (reference sequence). The V end lost 1 base, the J end lost 3 bases, and 7 bases lay between the germline ends. The length of the CDR3 is 13 residues. The CDR3 DNA follows: TGTGCCTGGAGTGGGCAGTACAATCAGCCCCAGCATTTT. Amino acid sequence: CAWSGQYNQPQHF.

This clone showed up just a few times. CDR3 DNA: TGTGCCAGCAGTGAGATAGCGAACACTGAAGCTTTCTTT. This codes for CASSEIANTEAFF. This sequence joins TRBV6-5 and TRBJ1-1, with unresolved D. The germline V gene encodes CDR1 MNHEY and CDR2 SVGAGI. This CDR3 spans 13 amino acids. Between the trimmed V and J ends, which lost 5 bases and 1 base, there was a span of 8 bases.

The V and J genes are TRBV19 and TRBJ1-6; TRBD1 matches at 9 bases. CDR3 size: 15 residues. Germline CDR1 LNHDA, CDR2 SQIVND (reference sequence). V was pared by 5 bases and J by 9 bases, with 8 bases of the junction left unmatched. CDR3 bases: TGTGCCAGTAGTTTAGGGACAGGGATAAGTTCACCCCTCCACTTT. Protein product: CASSLGTGISSPLHF.

V and J are TRBV27 and TRBJ1-1, with D possibly matching TRBD1 (5 bases). Trimming pared 4 bases from V and 1 base from J, leaving 10 bases between. The length of the CDR3 is 14 residues. From germline, CDR1 is MNHEY and CDR2 SMNVEV (reference sequence). The CDR3 is CASSWSRENTEAFF. CDR3 nucleotide sequence: TGTGCCAGCAGTTGGAGCAGGGAGAACACTGAAGCTTTCTTT.

The chain carries TRBV9 and TRBJ2-1; no definite D call. The length of the CDR3 is 15 residues. CDR1 is SGDLS, CDR2 YYNGEE, per germline. V shed 0 bases and J shed 1 base, with 8 bases lying between them. CDR3 in DNA: TGTGCCAGCAGCGTAGCGGCGGCGTCCTACAATGAGCAGTTCTTC. Residues: CASSVAAASYNEQFF.

V gene TRBV5-1 combines with J gene TRBJ2-3; 7 nucleotides agree with TRBD1. Germline lookup yields CDR1 SGHRS and CDR2 YFSETQ. The CDR3 has 16 amino acids. J gave up 3 bases and V 1 base, and 8 bases lay outside the gene matches. This CDR3 reads CASSLRTGAGTDTQYF. In DNA, the CDR3 is TGCGCCAGCAGCTTGCGGACAGGCGCCGGGACAGATACGCAGTATTTT.

This chain joins TRBV7-3 and TRBJ2-7; D call uncertain. V lost 2 bases and J 6 bases, leaving 11 bases between the germline ends. The CDR3 is made up of 13 amino acids. Germline loops: CDR1 SGHTA, CDR2 FQGTGA. In DNA, the CDR3 is TGTGCCAGCAGCTTATTCGCGCCCGCCGAGCAGTACTTC. It codes for CASSLFAPAEQYF.

This clone was picked up one time. The chain carries TRBV5-6 and TRBJ2-2; perhaps TRBD1 as D (7 bases). The CDR3 consists of 15 residues. The germline CDR1 and CDR2 sequences are SGHDT and YYEEEE. V lost 4 bases and J 4 bases, leaving 14 bases between the germline ends. CDR3 amino acids: CASSQGGSGTGELFF. CDR3 coding DNA: TGTGCCAGCAGCCAGGGGGGATCGGGCACCGGGGAGCTGTTTTTT.

This clone turned up a few times. V is TRBV11-3 and J is TRBJ2-1; 7 bases map to TRBD2. Germline V gene lookup returns CDR1 SGHNT and CDR2 YENEEA. The length of the CDR3 is 14 residues. V was clipped by 0 bases and J by 13 bases; unmatched bases: 9. The CDR3 region has the DNA TGTGCCAGCAGCTTAGATAACGCGGGGGTCAGACAGTTCTTC. This translates into CASSLDNAGVRQFF.

The chain employs TRBV5-1 and TRBJ2-5, with TRBD2 matching over 8 bases. This CDR3 is built from 16 residues. Germline V CDR1 and CDR2: SGHRS, YFSETQ. The V gene end was trimmed by 0 bases and the J gene end by 1 base; junction bases not matched to a gene: 5. The CDR3 nucleotides are TGCGCCAGCAGCTTGGATCCGCGGGGGGTCCAAGAGACCCAGTACTTC. Protein sequence: CASSLDPRGVQETQYF.

The chain uses TRBV29-1 and TRBJ1-2, with D perhaps TRBD1 (5 bases). The CDR3 is made up of 13 amino acids. Germline CDR1 is SQVTM and CDR2 is ANQGSEA. Trimming removed 6 bases at V and 4 bases at J, with 15 bases between. The CDR3 DNA reads as TGCAGCGTCCCGGGGCAGGGAGGCTATGGCTACACCTTC. Its translation: CSVPGQGGYGYTF.

This chain links TRBV4-3 with TRBJ2-7; TRBD2 is a possible D gene (5 bases). Trimming left V 3 bases short and J 4 bases short, with 16 bases between. Germline V lookup: CDR1 LGHNA, CDR2 YSLEER. The CDR3 loop spans 15 amino acids. CDR3: CASSQGSGSGYEQYF. The CDR3 DNA reads as TGCGCCAGCAGCCAGGGTTCAGGCAGCGGATACGAGCAGTACTTC.

The chain joins TRBV7-3 to TRBJ1-3; TRBD1 is a possible D gene (6 bases). Trimming stripped 4 bases from V and 4 bases from J, with 14 bases between. Germline-derived CDR1 and CDR2 are SGHTA and FQGTGA. This CDR3 has 15 residues. The CDR3 loop reads CASSSYGQPGNTIYF. In nucleotides, the CDR3 is TGTGCCAGCAGCTCATATGGACAGCCCGGAAACACCATATATTTT.

The V and J genes are TRBV19 and TRBJ1-2, with unresolved D. The ends were cut back, 3 bases at V and 4 bases at J, with 15 bases in the middle. The CDR3 runs 15 residues. The germline V gene encodes CDR1 LNHDA and CDR2 SQIVND (reference sequence). The CDR3 bases are TGTGCCAGTAGTATTTTGACTGCTATCTCCTATGGCTACACCTTC. Encoded protein: CASSILTAISYGYTF.

The V and J genes are TRBV7-3 and TRBJ1-2; 7 nucleotides align to TRBD1. Germline V gene data show CDR1 as SGHTA and CDR2 as FQGTGA. After removal of 1 base from V and 4 bases from J, the junction contained 3 bases not matched to a gene. CDR3 length equals 14 residues. Here the CDR3 reads CASSLMPGGYGYTF. CDR3 DNA sequence: TGTGCCAGCAGCTTAATGCCAGGGGGCTATGGCTACACCTTC.

The chain employs TRBV9 and TRBJ2-7, with TRBD2 matching 8 bases. The V and J ends lost 4 bases and 0 bases, in that order; junction bases with no gene match: 6. The CDR3 contains 15 residues. In germline, CDR1 is SGDLS, CDR2 YYNGEE. CDR3 in amino acids: CASSLRSGGSYEQYF. The CDR3 coding sequence is TGTGCCAGCAGCCTGCGAAGCGGGGGCTCCTACGAGCAGTACTTC.

The rearrangement links TRBV6-5 to TRBJ1-2, with no clear D. Germline V gene lookup returns CDR1 MNHEY and CDR2 SVGAGI. The CDR3 has 14 amino acids. V gave up 4 bases and J gave up 4 bases, with 13 bases separating them. CDR3 residues: CASSSIPAGYGYTF. For the CDR3, the DNA is TGTGCCAGCAGTTCAATTCCTGCGGGCTATGGCTACACCTTC.

The V and J genes are TRBV6-4 and TRBJ2-2; 8 nucleotides match TRBD1. CDR1 and CDR2 from the germline V gene are MRHNA and SNTAGT. The V segment lost 5 bases and the J segment 5 bases; nucleotides outside the gene matches: 7. The CDR3 is 15 amino acids. This CDR3 is CASSTETGVTGELFF. CDR3 nucleotides: TGTGCCAGCAGTACCGAGACAGGGGTGACCGGGGAGCTGTTTTTT.

The chain carries TRBV19 and TRBJ2-4, with 8 bases fitting TRBD2. This CDR3 contains 15 residues. The V gene's germline CDR1 is LNHDA and CDR2 SQIVND (reference sequence). V lost 6 bases to trimming and J lost 0 bases; unmatched junction nucleotides: 4. The CDR3 DNA reads TGTGCCAGTAGAGTAGCGGGGCTAGCCAAAAACATTCAGTACTTC. This translates into CASRVAGLAKNIQYF.

For this clone: Germline and junction disagree at one end, which may indicate a read error. The chain combines TRBV4-3 with TRBJ1-2; D gene uncertain. CDR3 length: 16 residues. Looked up from germline, CDR1 is LGHNA and CDR2 is YSLEER. CDR3 sequence: CASSQDLVRTNYGYTF. The CDR3 nucleotides are TGCGCCAGCAGCCAAGATCTGGTCAGGACTAATTATGGCTACACCTTC.

The rearrangement joins TRBV7-3 to TRBJ2-1; tentatively, D is TRBD1 (8 bases). Trimming took 5 bases from V and 3 from J, leaving 14 bases between them. The CDR3 loop spans 15 amino acids. Germline CDR1 is SGHTA and CDR2 is FQGTGA. The CDR3 DNA reads as TGTGCCAGCAGCCCACAGGGGGGGTTCTACAATGAGCAGTTCTTC. Protein: CASSPQGGFYNEQFF.

About this clone itself: An end of the junction differs from the germline gene, which may be a read error. V usage is TRBV4-1 and J usage is TRBJ2-2; 10 bases are a match to TRBD1. Germline-derived CDR1 and CDR2 are MGHRA and YSYEKL. CDR3 length: 16 residues. CDR3 sequence reads: CASSPPGQGRTGGLFF. DNA of the CDR3: TGCGCCAGCAGCCCTCCGGGACAGGGGCGGACCGGGGGGCTGTTTTTT.

The rearrangement links TRBV6-5 to TRBJ2-5; a weak D match, TRBD2 (6 bases). Trimming cost V 5 bases and J 5 bases, with 9 bases left between them. CDR1 and CDR2 (germline): MNHEY, SVGAGI. The CDR3 sequence is 12 residues long. CDR3 DNA sequence: TGTGCCAGCAGTACTAGCTGGGAGACCCAGTACTTC. This encodes CASSTSWETQYF.

The V and J genes are TRBV30 and TRBJ2-7; 11 bases are shared with TRBD1. The length of the CDR3 is 15 residues. The ends lost 3 bases at V and 4 bases at J; junction bases unmatched: 8. The germline V gene encodes CDR1 GTSNPN and CDR2 SVGIG (reference sequence). The CDR3 sequence: CAWRGTGGAGYEQYF. CDR3 in DNA: TGTGCCTGGAGGGGGACAGGGGGAGCTGGGTACGAGCAGTACTTC.

This clone has only one observation. The gene calls are TRBV9 and TRBJ1-4, with D tentatively TRBD1 (5 bases). In germline, CDR1 is SGDLS, CDR2 YYNGEE. Deletions cut 4 bases from V and 3 bases from J, with 16 bases between. The CDR3 extends over 16 amino acids. CDR3 amino acids: CASSKGGGAANEKLFF. DNA for the CDR3: TGTGCCAGCAGCAAAGGAGGAGGGGCAGCTAATGAAAAACTGTTTTTT. The entire variable domain, with the rest obtained from reference TRBV9 and TRBJ1-4, is as follows: DSGVTQTPKHLITATGQRVTLRCSPRSGDLSVYWYQQSLDQGLQFLIQYYNGEERAKGNILERFSAQQFPDLHSELNLSSLELGDSALYFCASSKGGGAANEKLFFGSGTQLSVL.

The V and J genes are TRBV12-5 and TRBJ2-5, with D hard to call. This CDR3 comprises 13 residues. Per germline, CDR1 LGHNT and CDR2 FRNRAP. V was shortened by 5 bases and J by 5 bases, with 12 bases between the two germline ends. CDR3 region: CASGPLAEETQYF. CDR3 sequence (DNA): TGTGCTAGTGGTCCCTTGGCGGAGGAGACCCAGTACTTC. Filled out from reference TRBV12-5 and TRBJ2-5, the complete variable domain reads DARVTQTPRHKVTEMGQEVTMRCQPILGHNTVFWYRQTMMQGLELLAYFRNRAPLDDSGMPKDRFSAEMPDATLATLKIQPSEPRDSAVYFCASGPLAEETQYFGPGTRLLVL.

The chain recombines TRBV4-3 with TRBJ2-7, with 16 bases aligning to TRBD2. V shed 3 bases, J shed 7 bases, and the junction held 3 bases outside the gene matches. CDR1 is LGHNA, CDR2 YSLEER, per germline. The CDR3 is 15 residues long. CDR3 nucleotide sequence: TGCGCCAGCAGCCAGGGACTAGCGGGGGGGGGTGAGCAGTACTTC. This translates into CASSQGLAGGGEQYF.

The chain recombines TRBV5-6 with TRBJ1-3; TRBD1 is a possible D gene (6 bases). V shed 6 bases and J shed 13 bases, with 26 bases lying between them. Germline values: CDR1 SGHDT, CDR2 YYEEEE. The length of the CDR3 is 15 residues. The CDR3 loop reads CASTQLGQRQNHIYF. CDR3 DNA: TGTGCCAGCACCCAATTGGGACAACGACAGAACCATATATATTTT.

J is TRBJ2-7 and V is TRBV21-1; whether TRBD2, the table's D call, matches the DNA was not checked. TRBV21-1 is a known pseudogene. This CDR3 has 16 residues. The CDR3 region is CASPSGLLKKYYEQYF. CDR3 DNA: TGTGCCAGCCCATCGGGACTCCTGAAAAAATACTACGAGCAGTACTTC.

V and J are TRBV25-1 and TRBJ2-5; 11 positions agree with TRBD1. The CDR3 covers 13 residues. Germline CDR1 reads MGHDK; CDR2 reads SYGVNS. Losses at the gene ends were 6 bases for V and 8 bases for J; bases not matched to a gene: 5. This chain's CDR3 is CASSPGQGGTQYF. The CDR3 nucleotides are TGTGCCAGCAGCCCGGGACAGGGGGGAACCCAGTACTTC.

The CDR3 sequence: CASSIGVFGSGYTF. The CDR3 DNA reads as TGTGCCAGTAGTATAGGGGTCTTCGGGAGTGGCTACACCTTC. The genes are TRBV19 and TRBJ1-2; no clear D gene. The germline V gene encodes CDR1 LNHDA and CDR2 SQIVND (reference sequence). The CDR3 has 14 residues. The germline V and J ends were trimmed by 1 base and 7 bases, with 13 bases remaining between them.